One sample yielded the 29 T cell receptor beta chains listed below, sequenced in a study of blood T cells in healthy people across ages (dated by TCRdb to the mid-2010s). The library was built by means of 5' RACE. The reads were generated on an Illumina HiSeq 2500. A second PCR of roughly 7 to 11 cycles was run with a J-beta primer mix and a sample-barcoded 5' primer. The public reads were quality trimmed at Q25 with fastp and then assembled into clones with MiXCR by TCRdb, keeping productive beta chains. Every distinct CDR3 protein forms one entry, paired with its most common genes and DNA. This sample holds about 930,000 distinct CDR3 sequences; about 29% were observed only once. About 10% of the sample lies in the top ten. The same data also contributed to another study, on T cells of mothers and their children.

Sequencing was done on a sample of blood. The receptors were sampled from a middle-aged woman in good health.

This clonotype was seen repeatedly, ten times or more. The chain combines TRBV27 with TRBJ2-5, with D possibly being TRBD1 or TRBD2 (5 bases each). With 6 bases removed from V and 2 bases from J, the gap between germline ends came to 13 bases. Germline values: CDR1 MNHEY, CDR2 SMNVEV (reference sequence). The CDR3 spans 14 residues. CDR3 loop: CASSLGPPQETQYF. CDR3 DNA: TGTGCCAGCAGCCTGGGACCGCCACAAGAGACCCAGTACTTC.

As DNA, the CDR3 is TGCGCCAGCAGCGCCAGGACAGGGGGCGGGAATGAGCAGTTCTTC. Amino acids: CASSARTGGGNEQFF. The V and J genes are TRBV5-1 and TRBJ2-1, with 11 bases matching TRBD1. The junction had 7 bases not matched to a gene; V was cut back by 4 bases and J by 7 bases. The germline V gene has CDR1 SGHRS and CDR2 YFSETQ. The length of the CDR3 is 15 residues.

Comment on this clonotype: The junction differs from germline at one of its ends, possibly a read error. The V and J genes are TRBV12-3 or TRBV12-4 and TRBJ2-5, with D unresolved. The DNA end is more similar to TRBJ2-7, so the J call may be wrong. The CDR3 loop spans 14 amino acids. This CDR3 reads CAGSLDTTAYEQYF. CDR3 sequence (DNA): TGTGCCGGCAGTTTAGATACTACCGCCTACGAGCAGTACTTC.

The chain has TRBV11-2 and TRBJ2-5; 7 nucleotides align to TRBD1. Looked up from germline, CDR1 is SGHAT and CDR2 is FQNNGV. Germline trimming cut 3 bases from V and 5 bases from J; bases unmatched to any gene: 9. This CDR3 is 15 amino acids long. This chain's CDR3 is CASSLEQGTWETQYF. In DNA form, the CDR3 reads TGTGCCAGCAGCTTGGAACAGGGGACCTGGGAGACCCAGTACTTC.

The chain carries TRBV24-1 and TRBJ1-5, with D possibly matching TRBD1 (6 bases). The CDR3 length is 14 residues. Between the trimmed V and J ends, which lost 10 bases and 3 bases, there was a span of 15 bases. Germline values: CDR1 KGHDR, CDR2 SFDVKD. CDR3 sequence: CATRGVDDNQPQHF. The CDR3 region has the DNA TGTGCCACGAGGGGGGTAGATGACAATCAGCCCCAGCATTTT.

The rearrangement links TRBV5-1 to TRBJ1-6; 7 bases fit TRBD1. The CDR3 length is 13 residues. Germline assignment: CDR1 SGHRS and CDR2 YFSETQ. With V trimmed by 7 bases and J by 6 bases, 4 bases remained unmatched. CDR3 nucleotide sequence: TGCGCCAGCGCGGGACAGCCTAATTCACCCCTCCACTTT. Its translation: CASAGQPNSPLHF.

This clonotype was counted between two and nine times. The chain links TRBV28 to TRBJ2-5; TRBD1 aligns across 9 bases. Losses at the gene ends were 5 bases for V and 6 bases for J; bases not matched to a gene: 7. This CDR3 region has 14 residues. From germline, CDR1 is MDHEN and CDR2 SYDVKM. The CDR3 DNA follows: TGTGCCAGCAGTCGGGACAGGGCAGTAAAGACCCAGTACTTC. Protein: CASSRDRAVKTQYF.

As to this clonotype: Possible read error: a much larger clone is one base away. The rearrangement joins TRBV7-6 to TRBJ2-7; TRBD1 matches at 11 bases. The V and J ends lost 2 bases and 6 bases, in that order; junction bases with no gene match: 6. The CDR3 length is 15 residues. Germline V CDR1 and CDR2: SGHVS, FNYEAQ. The CDR3 DNA reads as TGTGCCAGCAGCTTAATGGGACAGGGGGGAAGCGAGCAGTACTTC. Its translation is CASSLMGQGGSEQYF.

With regard to this clonotype: A much larger clone differs by one base, so this may be a read error. The chain carries TRBV27 and TRBJ2-7; 7 bases agree with TRBD1. J gave up 3 bases and V 4 bases, and 9 bases lay outside the gene matches. The germline V gene encodes CDR1 MNHEY and CDR2 SMNVEV (reference sequence). The CDR3 spans 15 residues. The DNA of the CDR3 is TGTGCCAGCAGTTCCTCCTTGACAGGGAGCTACGAGCAGTACTTC. Encoded protein: CASSSSLTGSYEQYF.

This clonotype was found a few times. The rearrangement links TRBV5-5 to TRBJ2-7, with D unclear. Germline lookup yields CDR1 SGHKS and CDR2 YYEKEE (reference sequence). The germline V and J ends were trimmed by 0 bases and 3 bases, with 10 bases remaining between them. The CDR3 consists of 14 residues. As DNA, the CDR3 is TGTGCCAGCAGCTTGGGTATGGGCCTCTACGAGCAGTACTTC. Amino acid sequence: CASSLGMGLYEQYF.

This clonotype was counted a few times. Germline is not matched at one junction end, which may reflect a read error. The V call is TRBV7-6, the J call TRBJ1-4; a possible D gene is TRBD1 (5 bases). The germline gives CDR1 SGHVS, CDR2 FNYEAQ. The CDR3 has 16 amino acids. CDR3 nucleotides: TGTGCCAGCAGCCCCGGTGGGGGGGAATCTAATGAAGAACTGTTTTTT. This sequence encodes CASSPGGGESNEELFF.

V is TRBV7-9 and J is TRBJ2-1, with TRBD2 identical over 8 bases. Germline V lookup: CDR1 SEHNR, CDR2 FQNEAQ (reference sequence). J lost 7 bases, V lost 4 bases, and 9 bases had no gene match. The CDR3 has 15 residues. CDR3 coding DNA: TGTGCCAGCAGCTCGGGACTAGTCACGAGGAATGAGCAGTTCTTC. As protein: CASSSGLVTRNEQFF.

This clonotype was counted at least ten times. J is TRBJ2-7 and V is TRBV5-1; D is possibly TRBD1 or TRBD2 (5 bases each). The CDR3 has 14 amino acids. The V and J ends lost 3 bases and 3 bases respectively, with 13 bases between them. CDR1 and CDR2 (germline): SGHRS, YFSETQ. CDR3 region: CASSSSGTNYEQYF. In nucleotides, the CDR3 is TGCGCCAGCAGCTCCTCCGGGACGAACTACGAGCAGTACTTC. The full variable domain, completed using reference TRBV5-1 and TRBJ2-7, is KAGVTQTPRYLIKTRGQQVTLSCSPISGHRSVSWYQQTPGQGLQFLFEYFSETQRNKGNFPGRFSGRQFSNSRSEMNVSTLELGDSALYLCASSSSGTNYEQYFGPGTRLTVT.

The chain uses TRBV5-6 and TRBJ2-5; D gene ambiguous. V lost 1 base, J lost 6 bases, and 16 bases lay in between. From germline, CDR1 is SGHDT and CDR2 YYEEEE. The CDR3 runs 15 residues. This CDR3 reads CASSLPEDVLQTQYF. In DNA, the CDR3 is TGTGCCAGCAGCTTGCCGGAAGACGTACTTCAGACCCAGTACTTC. The full variable domain, in which reference TRBV5-6 and TRBJ2-5 provide the parts outside the CDR3, is DAGVTQSPTHLIKTRGQQVTLRCSPKSGHDTVSWYQQALGQGPQFIFQYYEEEERQRGNFPDRFSGHQFPNYSSELNVNALLLGDSALYLCASSLPEDVLQTQYFGPGTRLLVL.

This clonotype was counted only a few times. The chain uses TRBV18 and TRBJ1-4; unclear D gene. In germline, CDR1 is KGHSH, CDR2 LQKENI. Trimming removed 6 bases at V and 0 bases at J, with 8 bases between. The length of the CDR3 is 14 residues. The CDR3 DNA reads TGTGCCAGCTCCCCGGGCGCAACTAATGAAAAACTGTTTTTT. Its translation is CASSPGATNEKLFF.

This clonotype was seen repeatedly, ten times or more. The rearrangement links TRBV12-3 or TRBV12-4 to TRBJ2-6; D is unresolved. V was pared by 10 bases and J by 0 bases, with 19 bases between. There are 17 residues in the CDR3. Written as DNA, the CDR3 is TGTGCCACCACCCCTTATTGGGTAGACTCTGGGGCCAACGTCCTGACTTTC. Encoded protein: CATTPYWVDSGANVLTF.

The table lists this clonotype with a few counts. The V gene is TRBV3-1, the J gene TRBJ2-3; TRBD2 might be the D (5 bases). V lost 0 bases to trimming and J lost 4 bases, with 14 bases between them. The CDR3 has 16 amino acids. CDR1 is LGHDT, CDR2 YNNKEL, per germline (reference sequence). The CDR3 DNA follows: TGTGCCAGCAGCCAAGATCTACCGGGGATCGCAGATACGCAGTATTTT. Its translation: CASSQDLPGIADTQYF.

In its sample, this clonotype was seen a few times. This chain uses TRBV7-6 with TRBJ1-2; 9 bases fit TRBD1. CDR1 and CDR2 from the germline V gene are SGHVS and FNYEAQ. CDR3 length equals 16 residues. J was trimmed by 4 bases and V by 6 bases; bases with no gene match: 12. The CDR3 DNA sequence: TGTGCCAGCAGGCCCAACCACAGGGGGCAAGGCTATGGCTACACCTTC. Translation gives CASRPNHRGQGYGYTF.

A word on this clonotype: A much larger clone differs from this one at a single base, so this may be a read error. This chain joins TRBV27 and TRBJ1-6; D possibly corresponds to TRBD1 (6 bases). Germline V gene sequence: CDR1 MNHEY, CDR2 SMNVEV (reference sequence). This CDR3 is built from 14 residues. The germline V and J ends were trimmed by 3 bases and 14 bases, with 17 bases remaining between them. CDR3 sequence reads: CASSFQDSTSTLHF. The CDR3 DNA reads TGTGCCAGCAGTTTCCAGGACAGTACCTCTACCCTCCACTTT.

This chain joins TRBV27 and TRBJ2-5; TRBD2 matches 7 bases. Unmatched junction bases numbered 9, after V lost 3 bases and J lost 2 bases. Germline lookup yields CDR1 MNHEY and CDR2 SMNVEV (reference sequence). The length of the CDR3 is 16 residues. In nucleotides, the CDR3 is TGTGCCAGCAGTTTGACCTCACGGGGAGGGCAAGAGACCCAGTACTTC. This gives the protein CASSLTSRGGQETQYF.

This chain uses TRBV5-1 with TRBJ2-4; D is perhaps TRBD1 (6 bases). The J call may be in error: the DNA end matches TRBJ2-7 better. The germline gives CDR1 SGHRS, CDR2 YFSETQ. This CDR3 region has 14 residues. The CDR3 DNA follows: TGCGCCAGCAGCTCCAGACAGGACGGAGCCGAGCAGTACTTC. Translating gives CASSSRQDGAEQYF.

Ten or more counts support this clonotype. V usage is TRBV5-1 and J usage is TRBJ2-1, with D perhaps matching TRBD1 (5 bases). Trimming cost V 6 bases and J 6 bases, with 16 bases left between them. There are 14 residues in the CDR3. Per the germline V gene, CDR1 is SGHRS and CDR2 is YFSETQ. As DNA, the CDR3 is TGCGCCAGCAAACCGGGCCAAGGGGTCAATGAGCAGTTCTTC. It is translated as CASKPGQGVNEQFF. The full variable domain, its missing parts supplied by reference TRBV5-1 and TRBJ2-1, is KAGVTQTPRYLIKTRGQQVTLSCSPISGHRSVSWYQQTPGQGLQFLFEYFSETQRNKGNFPGRFSGRQFSNSRSEMNVSTLELGDSALYLCASKPGQGVNEQFFGPGTRLTVL.

The chain has TRBV9 and TRBJ2-6, with 8 bases identical to TRBD1. The germline CDR1 and CDR2 sequences are SGDLS and YYNGEE. The length of the CDR3 is 15 residues. After removal of 4 bases from V and 4 bases from J, the junction contained 4 bases not matched to a gene. CDR3 nucleotide sequence: TGTGCCAGCAGCTCCACAGGGGGAGGGGCCAACGTCCTGACTTTC. It encodes CASSSTGGGANVLTF.

Points on this clonotype: A much larger clone lies one base from this, so it may be a read error. The chain links TRBV9 to TRBJ2-1; D unresolved. The DNA end lines up better with TRBJ2-7; the J call may be wrong. The V gene's germline CDR1 is SGDLS and CDR2 YYNGEE. The CDR3 runs 14 residues. Here the CDR3 DNA reads TGTGCCAGCAGCGGGGATAGCTCCTACAATGAGCAGTACTTC. It codes for CASSGDSSYNEQYF.

The V call is TRBV7-2, the J call TRBJ2-3; D is uncertain. Per the germline V gene, CDR1 is SGHTA and CDR2 is FQGNSA. The V end lost 1 base, the J end lost 0 bases, and 8 bases lay between the germline ends. This CDR3 contains 15 residues. For the CDR3, the DNA is TGTGCCAGCAGCTTAGACTTGTTTAGCACAGATACGCAGTATTTT. Its translation: CASSLDLFSTDTQYF.

The rearrangement joins TRBV7-3 to TRBJ2-7, with D possibly TRBD2 on 6 matching bases. The J call is in doubt because the DNA end fits TRBJ2-5 better. This CDR3 spans 19 amino acids. The V gene's germline CDR1 is SGHTA and CDR2 FQGTGA. The CDR3 loop is CASSLNAPGLFPEKETQYF. CDR3 DNA sequence: TGTGCCAGCAGCTTAAATGCGCCGGGACTCTTTCCGGAAAAGGAGACCCAGTACTTC.

In regard to this clonotype: The missing conserved phenylalanine or tryptophan at the end of this CDR3 makes a read error likely. V gene TRBV5-1 combines with J gene TRBJ2-7, with D unresolved. The CDR3 consists of 13 residues. Trimming took off 0 bases at V and 0 bases at J, with 4 bases between the two ends. Germline values: CDR1 SGHRS, CDR2 YFSETQ. DNA of the CDR3: TGCGCCAGCAGCTTGGCGCGCTCCTACGAGCAGTACATC. The encoded protein is CASSLARSYEQYI.

This clonotype has just a few counts. In nucleotides, the CDR3 is TGCAGCGTTGAAGGAGCGACCAACTACGAGCAGTACTTC. Its translation: CSVEGATNYEQYF. This sequence joins TRBV29-1 and TRBJ2-7; D call uncertain. Germline V gene data show CDR1 as SQVTM and CDR2 as ANQGSEA. The CDR3 has 13 residues. With 1 base removed from V and 3 bases from J, the gap between germline ends came to 10 bases.

This chain joins TRBV29-1 and TRBJ1-2, with D unclear. Trimming took off 6 bases at V and 2 bases at J, with 13 bases between the two ends. Germline V gene data show CDR1 as SQVTM and CDR2 as ANQGSEA. This CDR3 region has 13 residues. The CDR3 nucleotides read TGCAGCGTAGGAGGGTGGGGAAACTATGGCTACACCTTC. Residues: CSVGGWGNYGYTF.